This T cell receptor beta chain comes out of a study of cytomegalovirus exposure and HLA in healthy donors. General study findings and limits: In vitro data verified a few CMV-associated chains as specific for CMV antigens. Later analysis reportedly placed an Asian-associated ancestry cluster below the roughly 670-donor mean in N-insertions. The later analysis indicated that the majority of CMV-associated TCR beta chains appeared HLA-restricted.

In regard to this clone: Antigen unknown.

13 Jbeta primers and 60 Vbeta primers were used for the PCR. The data were produced by immunoSEQ multiplex PCR, yet TCRdb's version contains in-frame clones alone and is incomplete. The sample contains about 170,000 clones, around four fifths of which appear only once. Trimming cost V 5 bases and J 4 bases; bases outside gene matches: 2. This CDR3 contains 13 residues. Germline CDR1 is SEHNR and CDR2 is FQNEAQ (reference sequence). This TCR was recovered from a female donor in good health and CMV-seronegative. The sample consisted of PBMCs. The V and J genes are TRBV7-9 and TRBJ2-1; 7 bases map to TRBD1. CDR3 amino acids: CASSRDRYNEQFF. The CDR3 DNA reads TGTGCCAGCAGCCGGGACAGATACAATGAGCAGTTCTTC. The full variable domain, its missing parts supplied by reference TRBV7-9 and TRBJ2-1, is DTGVSQNPRHKITKRGQNVTFRCDPISEHNRLYWYRQTLGQGPEFLTYFQNEAQLEKSRLLSDRFSAERPKGSFSTLEIQRTEQGDSAMYLCASSRDRYNEQFFGPGTRLTVL.